One and the same sample provided the 30 T cell receptor beta chains below, sequenced in a study of blood T cell repertoires in COVID-19. The table came from immunoSEQ multiplex PCR; TCRdb's copy has only in-frame clones and leaves some out. The sample shows 190,000 or so clones, around 81% of them seen only once. Source material: PBMCs or T cells enriched from blood (not recorded which). These receptors all stem from a man aged 40-50 years who had recovered from COVID-19.

This clone has only one observation. This chain connects TRBV7-9 to TRBJ2-7; D is perhaps TRBD1 (5 bases). Germline V gives CDR1 SEHNR, CDR2 FQNEAQ (reference sequence). CDR3 length equals 13 residues. Between the trimmed V and J ends, which lost 2 bases and 3 bases, there was a span of 8 bases. The CDR3 DNA reads as TGTGCCAGCAGCTTAAACAGGATCTACGAGCAGTACTTC. Amino acid sequence: CASSLNRIYEQYF.

J is TRBJ1-2 and V is TRBV3-1 (or the pseudogene TRBV3-2), with D possibly being TRBD1 (5 bases). Trimming removed 0 bases at V and 4 bases at J, with 9 bases between. The CDR3 has 14 amino acids. The germline V gene encodes CDR1 LGHDT and CDR2 YNNKEL (reference sequence). CDR3 residues: CASSQEARVYGYTF. The CDR3 coding sequence is TGTGCCAGCAGCCAAGAGGCCAGGGTCTATGGCTACACCTTC.

The V gene is TRBV7-2, the J gene TRBJ1-4; D is unclear. V was clipped by 6 bases and J by 7 bases, with 12 bases between them. Germline V gene lookup returns CDR1 SGHTA and CDR2 FQGNSA. This CDR3 is 13 amino acids long. In nucleotides, the CDR3 is TGTGCCAGCAGGCCGGGAATTGGTGAAAAACTGTTTTTT. Its protein product is CASRPGIGEKLFF.

This chain connects TRBV2 to TRBJ2-7, with D unresolved. The CDR3 has 12 residues. Between the trimmed V and J ends, which lost 10 bases and 5 bases, there was a span of 15 bases. Germline V gives CDR1 SNHLY, CDR2 FYNNEI. The CDR3 sequence: CATSQISHEQYF. The CDR3 coding sequence is TGTGCCACCTCACAGATATCCCACGAGCAGTACTTC.

V gene TRBV6-4 combines with J gene TRBJ1-6; D is undetermined. Deletions cut 6 bases from V and 7 bases from J, with 13 bases between. From germline, CDR1 is MRHNA and CDR2 SNTAGT. The CDR3 is made up of 14 amino acids. CDR3 in amino acids: CASRDDTGNSPLHF. The DNA of the CDR3 is TGTGCCAGCAGGGATGACACTGGGAATTCACCCCTCCACTTT.

The V call is TRBV2, the J call TRBJ2-3; 7 bases line up with TRBD1. Germline V CDR1 and CDR2: SNHLY, FYNNEI. The CDR3 is 14 residues long. Trimming took 6 bases from V and 4 from J; bases not matched to a gene: 7. The CDR3 sequence is CASRYLTGSDTQYF. CDR3 sequence (DNA): TGTGCCAGCAGATACTTGACAGGGTCAGATACGCAGTATTTT.

V is TRBV10-3 and J is TRBJ2-7; possible D gene TRBD2, 5 bases. CDR3 size: 12 residues. The germline gives CDR1 ENHRY, CDR2 SYGVKD. Deletions cut 8 bases from V and 2 bases from J, with 10 bases between. For the CDR3, the DNA is TGTGCCATCGGGAGCGTGACCTACGAGCAGTACTTC. Translation: CAIGSVTYEQYF.

This clone was detected once. J is TRBJ2-3 and V is TRBV6-4; 13 positions agree with TRBD2. This CDR3 has 15 residues. Looked up from germline, CDR1 is MRHNA and CDR2 is SNTAGT. Trimming took 4 bases from V and 6 from J; bases not matched to a gene: 4. CDR3 sequence (DNA): TGTGCCAGCAGTGTCGGGACTAGCGGGGATGATACGCAGTATTTT. Its translation is CASSVGTSGDDTQYF.

This chain links TRBV25-1 with TRBJ1-2, with no clear D. Germline V lookup: CDR1 MGHDK, CDR2 SYGVNS. The CDR3 length is 12 residues. The germline V and J ends were trimmed by 7 bases and 3 bases, with 9 bases remaining between them. CDR3 bases: TGTGCCAGCATGCAGGATTACTATGGCTACACCTTC. It is translated as CASMQDYYGYTF.

This chain joins TRBV3-1 (or the pseudogene TRBV3-2) and TRBJ1-6, with D unresolved. The V gene lost 4 bases and the J gene lost 6 bases, with 16 bases spanning the gap. The CDR3 is 16 residues long. The germline V gene has CDR1 LGHDT and CDR2 YNNKEL (reference sequence). The CDR3 spells CASSLAPYGLNSPLHF. The CDR3 coding sequence is TGTGCCAGCAGCCTTGCGCCCTATGGTCTTAATTCACCCCTCCACTTT.

This rearrangement joins TRBV4-2 to TRBJ2-5; D is unclear. The V end was cut by 2 bases, the J end by 2 bases, with 9 bases between. This CDR3 spans 14 amino acids. The germline V gene has CDR1 LGHNA and CDR2 YNFKEQ. The CDR3 loop reads CASSQLASQETQYF. The CDR3 region has the DNA TGTGCCAGCAGCCAATTGGCTAGTCAAGAGACCCAGTACTTC.

Only a few counts were recorded for this clone. The genes are TRBV9 and TRBJ2-3, with D tentatively TRBD1 (6 bases). This CDR3 comprises 14 residues. V was pared by 4 bases and J by 6 bases, with 15 bases between. The germline gives CDR1 SGDLS, CDR2 YYNGEE. Written as DNA, the CDR3 is TGTGCCAGCAGCCTTGGGGGCCCGTGGGATACGCAGTATTTT. Encoded protein: CASSLGGPWDTQYF. The variable domain in full, with the rest retrieved from reference TRBV9 and TRBJ2-3, is DSGVTQTPKHLITATGQRVTLRCSPRSGDLSVYWYQQSLDQGLQFLIQYYNGEERAKGNILERFSAQQFPDLHSELNLSSLELGDSALYFCASSLGGPWDTQYFGPGTRLTVL.

This chain connects TRBV18 to TRBJ1-5; tentative D call: TRBD1 (5 bases). V lost 3 bases, J lost 3 bases, and 15 bases lay in between. The CDR3 length is 16 residues. Germline V gives CDR1 KGHSH, CDR2 LQKENI. As DNA, the CDR3 is TGTGCCAGCTCACCGGCAGGGCCGTACTACAATCAGCCCCAGCATTTT. Translation gives CASSPAGPYYNQPQHF. Together with reference TRBV18 and TRBJ1-5, the CDR3 gives the full variable domain: NAGVMQNPRHLVRRRGQEARLRCSPMKGHSHVYWYRQLPEEGLKFMVYLQKENIIDESGMPKERFSAEFPKEGPSILRIQQVVRGDSAAYFCASSPAGPYYNQPQHFGDGTRLSIL.

The chain has TRBV21-1 and TRBJ1-2; the table calls TRBD1, which could not be checked here. TRBV21-1 is a pseudogene segment. This CDR3 comprises 16 residues. The CDR3 region has the DNA TGTGCCAGCAGCAAAGCTCTTCAGTCAGGGGTGTGTGGCTACACCTTC. As protein: CASSKALQSGVCGYTF.

The chain is built from TRBV10-2 and TRBJ1-1, with D possibly TRBD1 on 5 matching bases. In germline, CDR1 is WSHSY, CDR2 SAAADI. This CDR3 contains 15 residues. The ends were cut back, 4 bases at V and 6 bases at J, with 18 bases in the middle. This CDR3 is CASSGYGTGGPEAFF. CDR3 nucleotides: TGCGCCAGCAGTGGTTATGGGACCGGGGGACCTGAAGCTTTCTTT.

V gene TRBV5-1 combines with J gene TRBJ1-2; D gene unclear. The CDR3 runs to 15 residues. V shed 4 bases and J shed 6 bases, with 19 bases lying between them. The germline CDR1 and CDR2 sequences are SGHRS and YFSETQ. The CDR3 DNA follows: TGCGCCAGCAGCGGAACCTACATGAGAGGGAATGGCTACACCTTC. The encoded protein is CASSGTYMRGNGYTF.

V is TRBV5-6 and J is TRBJ2-4; unclear D gene. V lost 1 base and J lost 0, with 17 bases in between. This CDR3 comprises 18 residues. Germline V CDR1 and CDR2: SGHDT, YYEEEE. This CDR3 reads CASSLNVSEILAKNIQYF. The CDR3 region has the DNA TGTGCCAGCAGCTTGAATGTGTCGGAGATCCTAGCCAAAAACATTCAGTACTTC. Based on the CDR3 plus reference TRBV5-6 and TRBJ2-4, the full variable domain is DAGVTQSPTHLIKTRGQQVTLRCSPKSGHDTVSWYQQALGQGPQFIFQYYEEEERQRGNFPDRFSGHQFPNYSSELNVNALLLGDSALYLCASSLNVSEILAKNIQYFGAGTRLSVL.

The chain is built from TRBV3-1 (or the pseudogene TRBV3-2) and TRBJ1-1; 7 nucleotides line up with TRBD1. V dropped 4 bases and J dropped 4; count of bases not matched to a gene: 9. The CDR3 is made up of 15 amino acids. CDR1 and CDR2 from the germline V gene are LGHDT and YNNKEL (reference sequence). The CDR3 sequence: CASSLRVTGSTEAFF. DNA of the CDR3: TGTGCCAGCAGCCTACGTGTGACAGGGTCCACTGAAGCTTTCTTT.

The V gene is TRBV19, the J gene TRBJ2-5; D not certain. Trimming shortened V by 3 bases and J by 2 bases, and 10 bases separated the two germline ends. The CDR3 runs to 14 residues. Germline V gene lookup returns CDR1 LNHDA and CDR2 SQIVND (reference sequence). The CDR3 loop reads CASSISTTQETQYF. CDR3 DNA: TGTGCCAGTAGTATTAGCACAACTCAAGAGACCCAGTACTTC.

This rearrangement joins TRBV16 to TRBJ2-1; unclear D gene. Germline V CDR1 and CDR2: KGHSY, FQNENV. V was cut by 4 bases and J by 5 bases, with 15 bases left in between. CDR3 length equals 15 residues. CDR3 sequence (DNA): TGTGCCAGCAGCCCCTGGTTTATAGCCCACAATGAGCAGTTCTTC. Amino acid sequence: CASSPWFIAHNEQFF.

The chain employs TRBV19 and TRBJ2-3; D is perhaps TRBD1 (6 bases). Germline CDR1 is LNHDA and CDR2 is SQIVND (reference sequence). Trimming took off 5 bases at V and 1 base at J, with 16 bases between the two ends. CDR3 length: 16 amino acids. The DNA for the CDR3 is TGTGCCAGTAGTGGAGAGGGACACAGTCGCACAGATACGCAGTATTTT. This gives the protein CASSGEGHSRTDTQYF.

The chain carries TRBV27 and TRBJ1-2; unclear D gene. CDR1 is MNHEY, CDR2 SMNVEV, per germline (reference sequence). V lost 2 bases and J lost 7, with 11 bases in between. The CDR3 runs to 13 residues. The CDR3 here is CASSLTGSGGYTF. The CDR3 region has the DNA TGTGCCAGCAGTTTAACCGGGTCCGGTGGCTACACCTTC.

This chain uses TRBV6-2 or TRBV6-3 with TRBJ2-7; TRBD1 is a possible D gene (5 bases). Per germline, CDR1 MNHEY and CDR2 SVGEGT. This CDR3 comprises 12 residues. Trimming pared 5 bases from V and 5 bases from J, leaving 10 bases between. CDR3 region: CASSPLGDEQYF. In nucleotides, the CDR3 is TGTGCCAGCAGTCCCCTAGGGGACGAGCAGTACTTC.

This clone was detected only a few times. The rearrangement links TRBV27 to TRBJ1-1; tentatively, D is TRBD1 (6 bases). Germline CDR1 and CDR2: MNHEY and SMNVEV (reference sequence). V was shortened by 3 bases and J by 7 bases, with 18 bases between the two germline ends. The length of the CDR3 is 15 residues. Here the CDR3 DNA reads TGTGCCAGCAGTTTGGCCGGGACACCTTCTCGTGAAGCTTTCTTT. It encodes CASSLAGTPSREAFF.

The V gene is TRBV11-2, the J gene TRBJ1-6; D gene ambiguous. With 8 bases removed from V and 8 bases from J, the gap between germline ends came to 16 bases. Germline V gene data show CDR1 as SGHAT and CDR2 as FQNNGV. The CDR3 covers 14 residues. The DNA of the CDR3 is TGTGCCAGCTCTCTGACGGACGGGGATTCACCCCTCCACTTT. It is translated as CASSLTDGDSPLHF.

The J gene is TRBJ1-2, the V gene TRBV7-2; D is perhaps TRBD1 (5 bases). The V gene lost 2 bases and the J gene lost 8 bases, with 15 bases spanning the gap. Germline CDR1 and CDR2: SGHTA and FQGNSA. The CDR3 is 14 residues long. CDR3 residues: CASSLIGQGGGYTF. CDR3 DNA sequence: TGTGCCAGCAGCTTAATTGGTCAGGGCGGCGGCTACACCTTC.

This clone showed up just once. This chain joins TRBV5-6 and TRBJ2-3; tentative D call: TRBD1 (5 bases). The germline CDR1 and CDR2 sequences are SGHDT and YYEEEE. There are 13 residues in the CDR3. Between the trimmed V and J ends, which lost 4 bases and 5 bases, there was a span of 11 bases. Here the CDR3 reads CASSLRGEDTQYF. CDR3 in DNA: TGTGCCAGCAGCCTAAGGGGCGAAGATACGCAGTATTTT.

The genes are TRBV30 and TRBJ1-2, with 10 bases fitting TRBD1. This CDR3 region has 13 residues. Trimming at V came to 6 bases and at J to 3 bases, leaving 4 bases not matched to a gene. Germline V gene lookup returns CDR1 GTSNPN and CDR2 SVGIG (reference sequence). CDR3 sequence reads: CACLGQGDYGYTF. In nucleotides, the CDR3 is TGTGCCTGCCTAGGACAGGGGGACTATGGCTACACCTTC.

In this sample, this clone turned up once. V gene TRBV7-9 combines with J gene TRBJ2-7, with D perhaps TRBD1 (5 bases). Germline V CDR1 and CDR2: SEHNR, FQNEAQ (reference sequence). Trimming took off 5 bases at V and 9 bases at J, with 20 bases between the two ends. This CDR3 contains 14 residues. The CDR3 reads CASSPNHDRAGQYF. DNA for the CDR3: TGTGCCAGCAGCCCAAATCACGACAGAGCCGGGCAGTACTTC. Combining the CDR3 with reference TRBV7-9 and TRBJ2-7 gives the whole variable domain DTGVSQNPRHKITKRGQNVTFRCDPISEHNRLYWYRQTLGQGPEFLTYFQNEAQLEKSRLLSDRFSAERPKGSFSTLEIQRTEQGDSAMYLCASSPNHDRAGQYFGPGTRLTVT.

This clone was picked up one time. The chain combines TRBV24-1 with TRBJ1-1; TRBD1 is a possible D gene (6 bases). V lost 6 bases and J lost 4, with 11 bases in between. The CDR3 extends over 13 amino acids. Per germline, CDR1 KGHDR and CDR2 SFDVKD. The CDR3 coding sequence is TGTGCCACCAGTTCAGGGGATCGCACTGAAGCTTTCTTT. It translates to CATSSGDRTEAFF.